This T cell receptor beta chain stems from a study of shared clonotypes between healthy human individuals. Study-wide points: Between four donors, naive CD4 clonotypes were shared at a level of approximately 5%.

Turning to this clone: Its antigen remains unidentified. Mismatch with germline at one junction end may stem from a read error.

The germline V gene encodes CDR1 LNHNV and CDR2 YYDKDF (reference sequence). CDR3 length equals 15 residues. TCRdb keeps only in-frame clones here, not all; method: immunoSEQ multiplex PCR. The repertoire holds 330,000 or so clones, less than 75% seen once, with around 9.3% in the top ten. The sequence derives from a man in his thirties or forties in good health. V and J are TRBV15 and TRBJ2-1; D is perhaps TRBD2 (5 bases). Sequences were obtained from memory CD4+ T cells sorted from blood. This sample's subset: CD45RA-negative fraction. CDR3 DNA: TGTGCCACCAGCAGAGTGTGGGGAGAGTACAATCAGCAGTTCTTC. Amino acid sequence: CATSRVWGEYNQQFF.